This TCR beta chain was found in a study of early T cells in non-severe SARS-CoV-2 infection. Unique molecular identifiers (one per individual cDNA molecule) were attached. TCRdb used MiXCR to reprocess the 5' RACE reads, holding one entry per CDR3 protein. In the table there are about 42,000 distinct CDR3 sequences, approximately 7.1% of which are singletons. Study-wide results and limits: Matching results from VDJdb favored anti-spike CD8 responses, leaving private and CD4 specificities undetected.

In this sample, this clonotype turned up many times. Its antigen is unidentified. The sequenced sample consisted of whole blood. This clonotype originated in an adult who was a healthcare worker with PCR-confirmed SARS-CoV-2 infection or an uninfected control (not recorded which).

DNA of the CDR3: TGTGCCAGCAGCTTAACCCGTTTGAACACTGAAGCTTTCTTT. Protein: CASSLTRLNTEAFF. The chain combines TRBV7-2 with TRBJ1-1; D ambiguous. Germline CDR1 reads SGHTA; CDR2 reads FQGNSA. The CDR3 totals 14 residues. The V end lost 2 bases, the J end lost 0 bases, and 7 bases lay between the germline ends.